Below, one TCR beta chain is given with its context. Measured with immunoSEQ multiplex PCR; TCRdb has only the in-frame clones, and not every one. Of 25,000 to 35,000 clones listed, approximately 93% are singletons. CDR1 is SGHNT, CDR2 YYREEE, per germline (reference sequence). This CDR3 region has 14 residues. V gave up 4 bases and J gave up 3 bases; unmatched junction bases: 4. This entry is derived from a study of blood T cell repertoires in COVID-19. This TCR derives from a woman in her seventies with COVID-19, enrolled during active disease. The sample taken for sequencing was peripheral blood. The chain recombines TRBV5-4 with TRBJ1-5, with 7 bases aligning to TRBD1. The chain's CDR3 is CASSLDRDNQPQHF. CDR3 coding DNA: TGTGCCAGCAGCCTCGACAGGGACAATCAGCCCCAGCATTTT.